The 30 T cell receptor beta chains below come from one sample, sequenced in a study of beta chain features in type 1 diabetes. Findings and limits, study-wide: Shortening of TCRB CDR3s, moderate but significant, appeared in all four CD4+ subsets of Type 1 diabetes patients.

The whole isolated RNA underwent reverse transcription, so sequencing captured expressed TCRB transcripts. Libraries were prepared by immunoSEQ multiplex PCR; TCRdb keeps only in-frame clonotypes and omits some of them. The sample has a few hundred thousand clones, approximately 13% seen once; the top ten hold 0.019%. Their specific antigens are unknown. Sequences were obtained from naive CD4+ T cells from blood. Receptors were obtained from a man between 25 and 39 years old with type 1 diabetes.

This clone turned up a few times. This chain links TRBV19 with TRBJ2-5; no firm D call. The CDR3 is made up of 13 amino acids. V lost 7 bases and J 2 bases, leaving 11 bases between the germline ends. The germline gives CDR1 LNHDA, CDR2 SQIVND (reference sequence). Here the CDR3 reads CASISYSQETQYF. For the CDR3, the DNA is TGTGCCAGTATCTCGTACAGTCAAGAGACCCAGTACTTC. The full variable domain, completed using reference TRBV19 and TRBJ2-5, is DGGITQSPKYLFRKEGQNVTLSCEQNLNHDAMYWYRQDPGQGLRLIYYSQIVNDFQKGDIAEGYSVSREKKESFPLTVTSAQKNPTAFYLCASISYSQETQYFGPGTRLLVL.

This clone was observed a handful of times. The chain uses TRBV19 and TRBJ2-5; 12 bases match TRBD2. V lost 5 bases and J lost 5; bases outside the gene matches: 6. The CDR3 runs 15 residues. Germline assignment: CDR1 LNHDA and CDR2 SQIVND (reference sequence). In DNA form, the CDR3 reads TGTGCCAGTAGTCCCACTAGCGGGAGGAGGGAGACCCAGTACTTC. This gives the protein CASSPTSGRRETQYF.

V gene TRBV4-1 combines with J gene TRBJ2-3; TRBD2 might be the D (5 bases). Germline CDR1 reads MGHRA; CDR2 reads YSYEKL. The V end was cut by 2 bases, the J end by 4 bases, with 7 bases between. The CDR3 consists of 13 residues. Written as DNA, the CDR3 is TGCGCCAGCAGCCAACACGGGGCAGATACGCAGTATTTT. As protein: CASSQHGADTQYF.

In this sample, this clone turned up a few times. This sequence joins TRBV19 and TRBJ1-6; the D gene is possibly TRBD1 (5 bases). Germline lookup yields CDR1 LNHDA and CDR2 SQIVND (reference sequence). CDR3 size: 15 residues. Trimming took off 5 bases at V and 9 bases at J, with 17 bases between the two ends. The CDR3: CASSAPGLTFSPLHF. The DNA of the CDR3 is TGTGCCAGTAGTGCCCCGGGACTTACATTTTCACCCCTCCACTTT. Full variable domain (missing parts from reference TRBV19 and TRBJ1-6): DGGITQSPKYLFRKEGQNVTLSCEQNLNHDAMYWYRQDPGQGLRLIYYSQIVNDFQKGDIAEGYSVSREKKESFPLTVTSAQKNPTAFYLCASSAPGLTFSPLHFGNGTRLTVT.

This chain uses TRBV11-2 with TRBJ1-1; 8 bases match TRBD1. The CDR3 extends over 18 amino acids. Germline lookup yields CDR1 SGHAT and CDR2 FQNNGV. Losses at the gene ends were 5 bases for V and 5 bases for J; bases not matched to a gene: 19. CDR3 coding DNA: TGTGCCAGCAGCCCCAGGATCGTGTCAGGGGGCCGGCAGACTGAAGCTTTCTTT. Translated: CASSPRIVSGGRQTEAFF.

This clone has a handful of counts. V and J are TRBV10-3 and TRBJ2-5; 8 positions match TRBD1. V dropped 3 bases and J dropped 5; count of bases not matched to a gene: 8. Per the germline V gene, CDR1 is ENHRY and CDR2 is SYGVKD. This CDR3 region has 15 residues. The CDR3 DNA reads TGTGCCATCAGTGACCCCAAGGACAGGGTTGAGACCCAGTACTTC. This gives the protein CAISDPKDRVETQYF.

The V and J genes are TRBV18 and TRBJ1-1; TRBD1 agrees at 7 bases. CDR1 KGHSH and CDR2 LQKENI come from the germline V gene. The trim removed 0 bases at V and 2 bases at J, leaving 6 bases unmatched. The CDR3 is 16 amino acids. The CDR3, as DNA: TGTGCCAGCTCACCACCGAGAACAGGGGTTAACACTGAAGCTTTCTTT. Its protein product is CASSPPRTGVNTEAFF.

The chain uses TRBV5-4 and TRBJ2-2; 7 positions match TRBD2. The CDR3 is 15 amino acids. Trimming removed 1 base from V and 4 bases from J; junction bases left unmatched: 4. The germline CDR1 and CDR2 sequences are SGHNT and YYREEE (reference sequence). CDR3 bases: TGTGCCAGCAGCTTGAGGCGGGAGAGCACCGGGGAGCTGTTTTTT. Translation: CASSLRRESTGELFF. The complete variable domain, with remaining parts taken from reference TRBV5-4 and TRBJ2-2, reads ETGVTQSPTHLIKTRGQQVTLRCSSQSGHNTVSWYQQALGQGPQFIFQYYREEENGRGNFPPRFSGLQFPNYSSELNVNALELDDSALYLCASSLRRESTGELFFGEGSRLTVL.

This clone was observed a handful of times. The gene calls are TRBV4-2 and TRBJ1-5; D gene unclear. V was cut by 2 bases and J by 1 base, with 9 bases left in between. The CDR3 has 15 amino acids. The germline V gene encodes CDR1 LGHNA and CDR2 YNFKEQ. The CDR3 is CASSQSGPSNQPQHF. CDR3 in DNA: TGTGCCAGCAGCCAATCCGGTCCAAGCAATCAGCCCCAGCATTTT.

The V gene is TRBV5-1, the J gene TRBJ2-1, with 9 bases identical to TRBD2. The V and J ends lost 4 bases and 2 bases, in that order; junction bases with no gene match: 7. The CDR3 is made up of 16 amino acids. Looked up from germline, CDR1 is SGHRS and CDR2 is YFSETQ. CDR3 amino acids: CASSPGGLAAYNEQFF. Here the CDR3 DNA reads TGCGCCAGCAGCCCGGGGGGACTAGCCGCCTACAATGAGCAGTTCTTC.

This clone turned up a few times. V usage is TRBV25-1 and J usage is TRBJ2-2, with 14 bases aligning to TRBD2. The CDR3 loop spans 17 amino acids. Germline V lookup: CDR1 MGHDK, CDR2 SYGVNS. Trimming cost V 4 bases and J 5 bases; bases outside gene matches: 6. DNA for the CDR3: TGTGCCAGCAGTGCGGGACTAGCGGGAGAGGTAACCGGGGAGCTGTTTTTT. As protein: CASSAGLAGEVTGELFF.

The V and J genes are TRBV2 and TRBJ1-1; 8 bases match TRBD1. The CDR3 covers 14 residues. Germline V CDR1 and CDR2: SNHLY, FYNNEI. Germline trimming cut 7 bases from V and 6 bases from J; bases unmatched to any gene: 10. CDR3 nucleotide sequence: TGTGCCAGCACCTGGGGAGCCAGGGGGCCTGAAGCTTTCTTT. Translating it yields CASTWGARGPEAFF. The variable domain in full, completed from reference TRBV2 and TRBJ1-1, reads EPEVTQTPSHQVTQMGQEVILRCVPISNHLYFYWYRQILGQKVEFLVSFYNNEISEKSEIFDDQFSVERPDGSNFTLKIRSTKLEDSAMYFCASTWGARGPEAFFGQGTRLTVV.

CDR3 coding DNA: TGTGCCAGCAGCCCGCAGGGGGGACTAGCGGGGCGAGAGACCCAGTACTTC. Its protein is CASSPQGGLAGRETQYF. The chain joins TRBV9 to TRBJ2-5; 13 nucleotides agree with TRBD2. After removal of 4 bases from V and 4 bases from J, the junction contained 10 bases not matched to a gene. Per the germline V gene, CDR1 is SGDLS and CDR2 is YYNGEE. This CDR3 comprises 17 residues.

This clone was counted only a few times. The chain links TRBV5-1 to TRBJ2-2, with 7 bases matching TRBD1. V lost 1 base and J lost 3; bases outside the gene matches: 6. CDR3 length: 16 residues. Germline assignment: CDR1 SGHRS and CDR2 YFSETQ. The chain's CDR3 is CASSLKGASDTGELFF. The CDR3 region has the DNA TGCGCCAGCAGCTTGAAGGGGGCCTCGGACACCGGGGAGCTGTTTTTT.

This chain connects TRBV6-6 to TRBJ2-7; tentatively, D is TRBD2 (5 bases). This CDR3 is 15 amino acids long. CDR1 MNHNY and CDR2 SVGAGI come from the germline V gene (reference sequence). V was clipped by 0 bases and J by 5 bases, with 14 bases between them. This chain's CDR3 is CASSYSLGPRDEQYF. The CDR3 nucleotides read TGTGCCAGCAGTTACTCCCTCGGGCCGCGGGACGAGCAGTACTTC.

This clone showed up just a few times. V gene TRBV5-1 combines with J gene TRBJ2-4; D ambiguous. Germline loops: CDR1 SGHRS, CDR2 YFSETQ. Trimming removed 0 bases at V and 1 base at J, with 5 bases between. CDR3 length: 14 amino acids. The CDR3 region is CASSLGSAKNIQYF. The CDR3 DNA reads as TGCGCCAGCAGCTTGGGTAGCGCCAAAAACATTCAGTACTTC.

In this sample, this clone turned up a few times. The CDR3 DNA reads TGCGCCAGCAGCTACGGGACTAGCGGGGGCTACGAGCAGTACTTC. Its protein product is CASSYGTSGGYEQYF. This rearrangement joins TRBV4-1 to TRBJ2-7, with 14 bases matching TRBD2. V was clipped by 5 bases and J by 3 bases; unmatched bases: 3. The CDR3 covers 15 residues. The germline V gene has CDR1 MGHRA and CDR2 YSYEKL.

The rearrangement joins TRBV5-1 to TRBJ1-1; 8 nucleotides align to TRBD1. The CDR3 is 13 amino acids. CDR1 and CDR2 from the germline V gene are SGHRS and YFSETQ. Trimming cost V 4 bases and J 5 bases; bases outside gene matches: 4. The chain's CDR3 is CASSGGDRTEAFF. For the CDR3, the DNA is TGCGCCAGCAGCGGCGGGGACAGGACTGAAGCTTTCTTT.

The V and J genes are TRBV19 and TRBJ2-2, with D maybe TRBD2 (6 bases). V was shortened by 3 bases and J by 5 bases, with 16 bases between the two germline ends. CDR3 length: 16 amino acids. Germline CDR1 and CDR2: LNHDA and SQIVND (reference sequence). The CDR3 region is CASSIVLGGSTGELFF. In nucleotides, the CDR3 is TGTGCCAGTAGTATCGTGCTGGGGGGTAGTACCGGGGAGCTGTTTTTT.

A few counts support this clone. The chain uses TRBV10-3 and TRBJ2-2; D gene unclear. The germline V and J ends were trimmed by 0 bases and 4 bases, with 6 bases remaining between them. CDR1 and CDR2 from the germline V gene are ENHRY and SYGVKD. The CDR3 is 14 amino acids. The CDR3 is CAISESQSTGELFF. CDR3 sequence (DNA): TGTGCCATCAGTGAGTCGCAGTCCACCGGGGAGCTGTTTTTT.

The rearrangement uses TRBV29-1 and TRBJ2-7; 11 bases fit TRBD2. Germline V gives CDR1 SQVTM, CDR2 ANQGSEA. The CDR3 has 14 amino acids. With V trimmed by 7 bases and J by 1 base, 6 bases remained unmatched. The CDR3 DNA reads TGCAGCGCAACTAGCGGGAGTTCATCCTACGAGCAGTACTTC. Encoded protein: CSATSGSSSYEQYF.

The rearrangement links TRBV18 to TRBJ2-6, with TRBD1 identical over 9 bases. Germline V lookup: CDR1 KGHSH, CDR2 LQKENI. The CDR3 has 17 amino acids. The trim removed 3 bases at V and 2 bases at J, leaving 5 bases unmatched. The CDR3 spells CASSPGTGSTGANVLTF. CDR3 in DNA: TGTGCCAGCTCACCCGGGACAGGGTCTACTGGGGCCAACGTCCTGACTTTC.

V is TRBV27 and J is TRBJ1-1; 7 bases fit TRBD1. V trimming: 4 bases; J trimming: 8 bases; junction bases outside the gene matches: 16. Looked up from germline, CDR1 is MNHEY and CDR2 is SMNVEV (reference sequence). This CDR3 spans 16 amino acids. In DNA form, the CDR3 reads TGTGCCAGCAGTTCCCCGTCGGAGACAGGGAAAAGAGAAGCTTTCTTT. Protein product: CASSSPSETGKREAFF.

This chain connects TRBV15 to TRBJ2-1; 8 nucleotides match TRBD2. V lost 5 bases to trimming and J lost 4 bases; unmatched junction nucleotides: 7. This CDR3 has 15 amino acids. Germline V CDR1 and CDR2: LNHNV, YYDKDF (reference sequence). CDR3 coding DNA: TGTGCCACCAGCCCGGCGGGGGGCAATTACAATGAGCAGTTCTTC. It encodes CATSPAGGNYNEQFF.

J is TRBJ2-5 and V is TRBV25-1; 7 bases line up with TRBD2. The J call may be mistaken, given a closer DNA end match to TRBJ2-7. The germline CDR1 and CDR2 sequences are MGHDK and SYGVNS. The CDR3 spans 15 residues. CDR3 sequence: CASSTLVGGSYEQYF. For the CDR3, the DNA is TGTGCCAGCAGTACGCTAGTGGGCGGGAGCTACGAGCAGTACTTC.

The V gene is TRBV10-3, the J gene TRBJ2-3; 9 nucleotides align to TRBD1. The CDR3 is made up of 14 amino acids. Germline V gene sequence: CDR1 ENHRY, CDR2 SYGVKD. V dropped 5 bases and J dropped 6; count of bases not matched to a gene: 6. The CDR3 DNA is TGTGCCATCAGTCCCGGGACAGGGCCCGATACGCAGTATTTT. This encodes CAISPGTGPDTQYF.

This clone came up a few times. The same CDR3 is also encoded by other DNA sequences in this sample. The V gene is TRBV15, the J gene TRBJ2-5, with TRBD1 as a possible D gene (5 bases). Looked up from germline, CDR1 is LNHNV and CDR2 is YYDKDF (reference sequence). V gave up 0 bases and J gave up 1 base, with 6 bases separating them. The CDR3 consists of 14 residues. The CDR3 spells CATSRDTGQETQYF. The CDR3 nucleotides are TGTGCCACCAGCAGAGATACAGGCCAAGAGACCCAGTACTTC.

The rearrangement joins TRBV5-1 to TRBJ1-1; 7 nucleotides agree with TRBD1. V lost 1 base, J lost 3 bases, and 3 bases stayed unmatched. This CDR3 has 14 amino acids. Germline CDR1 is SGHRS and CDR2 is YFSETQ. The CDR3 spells CASSLTGADTEAFF. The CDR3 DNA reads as TGCGCCAGCAGCTTGACAGGGGCGGACACTGAAGCTTTCTTT.

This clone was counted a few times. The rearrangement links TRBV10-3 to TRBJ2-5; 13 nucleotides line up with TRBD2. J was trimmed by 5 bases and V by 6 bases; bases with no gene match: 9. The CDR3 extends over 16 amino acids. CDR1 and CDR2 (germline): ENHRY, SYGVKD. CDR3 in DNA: TGTGCCATCAGCGGGACTAGCGGGAAGTCATGGGAGACCCAGTACTTC. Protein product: CAISGTSGKSWETQYF.

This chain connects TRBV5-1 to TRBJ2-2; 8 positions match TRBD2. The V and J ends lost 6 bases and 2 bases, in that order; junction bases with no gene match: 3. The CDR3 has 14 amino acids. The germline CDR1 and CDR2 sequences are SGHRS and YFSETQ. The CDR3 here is CASMREANTGELFF. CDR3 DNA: TGCGCCAGCATGCGGGAGGCAAACACCGGGGAGCTGTTTTTT.